The 20 T cell receptor beta chains below all came from one sample that was sequenced in a study of blood T cell repertoires in COVID-19. The data were produced by immunoSEQ multiplex PCR, yet TCRdb's version contains in-frame clones alone and is incomplete. Of about 310,000 clones listed, 85% were seen once; the top ten hold under 2%. The sequenced sample was PBMCs or T cells enriched from blood (not recorded which). The source is a woman in her 30s who had been exposed to COVID-19.

The chain couples TRBV9 to TRBJ2-6; 7 nucleotides align to TRBD2. With V trimmed by 4 bases and J by 0 bases, 13 bases remained unmatched. This CDR3 is built from 19 residues. Germline assignment: CDR1 SGDLS and CDR2 YYNGEE. The CDR3 loop reads CASSSSAGFRPSGANVLTF. CDR3 DNA: TGTGCCAGCAGCTCTTCAGCGGGGTTCCGTCCCTCTGGGGCCAACGTCCTGACTTTC.

This rearrangement joins TRBV6-5 to TRBJ2-7; 7 bases fit TRBD1. The CDR3 covers 13 residues. The junction had 7 bases not matched to a gene; V was cut back by 8 bases and J by 3 bases. Germline V CDR1 and CDR2: MNHEY, SVGAGI. As DNA, the CDR3 is TGTGCCAGCCGTCAGCACAGGGGCTACGAGCAGTACTTC. This encodes CASRQHRGYEQYF.

This chain's CDR3 is CASSRRGHGTPGNTEAFF. The DNA of the CDR3 is TGTGCCAGCAGTCGTAGGGGACACGGGACCCCCGGAAACACTGAAGCTTTCTTT. This rearrangement joins TRBV7-8 to TRBJ1-1; the D gene is possibly TRBD1 (6 bases). Germline V gene data show CDR1 as SGHVS and CDR2 as FQNEAQ. Trimming left V 6 bases short and J 2 bases short, with 25 bases between. The CDR3 has 18 amino acids.

This chain connects TRBV4-1 to TRBJ2-7, with TRBD2 matching 7 bases. J lost 4 bases, V lost 0 bases, and 6 bases had no gene match. The CDR3 contains 15 residues. Germline assignment: CDR1 MGHRA and CDR2 YSYEKL. CDR3 amino acids: CASSQEGVAGYEQYF. The DNA of the CDR3 is TGCGCCAGCAGCCAAGAAGGAGTAGCGGGTTACGAGCAGTACTTC.

V usage is TRBV6-2 or TRBV6-3 and J usage is TRBJ2-1, with TRBD2 identical over 7 bases. Germline lookup yields CDR1 MNHEY and CDR2 SVGEGT. Unmatched junction bases numbered 3, after V lost 5 bases and J lost 8 bases. This CDR3 is 12 amino acids long. The CDR3 DNA follows: TGTGCCAGCAGTGGCCGGGGGGATGAGCAGTTCTTC. It encodes CASSGRGDEQFF.

This chain uses TRBV7-9 with TRBJ2-7; no firm D call. The CDR3 sequence is 11 residues long. With 6 bases removed from V and 4 bases from J, the gap between germline ends came to 7 bases. Germline lookup yields CDR1 SEHNR and CDR2 FQNEAQ (reference sequence). The CDR3 DNA follows: TGTGCCAGCAGTTTGGAGTACGAGCAGTACTTC. Its translation is CASSLEYEQYF.

The CDR3 reads CASTDSNYGYTF. As DNA, the CDR3 is TGTGCCAGCACAGATTCTAACTATGGCTACACCTTC. This chain joins TRBV5-4 and TRBJ1-2; the D is unclear. The length of the CDR3 is 12 residues. V was shortened by 6 bases and J by 0 bases, with 6 bases between the two germline ends. The germline V gene encodes CDR1 SGHNT and CDR2 YYREEE (reference sequence).

The chain carries TRBV29-1 and TRBJ1-2; 7 positions match TRBD1. The CDR3 runs to 15 residues. V shed 3 bases and J 3 bases; nucleotides not matched to a gene: 10. Germline-derived CDR1 and CDR2 are SQVTM and ANQGSEA. CDR3 coding DNA: TGCAGCGTTGAGGTCATGGCAGGGGGACACTATGGCTACACCTTC. Translation gives CSVEVMAGGHYGYTF.

The rearrangement uses TRBV3-1 (or the pseudogene TRBV3-2) and TRBJ2-1, with TRBD1 matching over 11 bases. The CDR3 runs to 15 residues. J lost 2 bases, V lost 3 bases, and 0 bases had no gene match. Per the germline V gene, CDR1 is LGHDT and CDR2 is YNNKEL (reference sequence). The CDR3 DNA reads as TGTGCCAGCAGCCAGGGACAGGGGGCCTACAATGAGCAGTTCTTC. It encodes CASSQGQGAYNEQFF.

CDR3 nucleotide sequence: TGTGCCAGCAGCTTACTCGGTGCAGGTGGGAACTATGGCTACACCTTC. Encoded protein: CASSLLGAGGNYGYTF. The chain combines TRBV7-9 with TRBJ1-2; no definite D call. The V gene's germline CDR1 is SEHNR and CDR2 FQNEAQ (reference sequence). V dropped 2 bases and J dropped 2 bases, with 15 bases sitting between them. The CDR3 length is 16 residues.

V and J are TRBV6-5 and TRBJ1-5; 10 positions match TRBD1. The CDR3 is 16 amino acids. Germline V gives CDR1 MNHEY, CDR2 SVGAGI. V lost 4 bases, J lost 3 bases, and 6 bases stayed unmatched. CDR3 nucleotides: TGTGCCAGCAGTTCGGGACAGGGGACCTTCAATCAGCCCCAGCATTTT. Its protein product is CASSSGQGTFNQPQHF.

This chain uses TRBV10-3 with TRBJ1-1; weak D call: TRBD1 (5 bases). The CDR3 is made up of 17 amino acids. V was pared by 2 bases and J by 0 bases, with 16 bases between. Germline CDR1 reads ENHRY; CDR2 reads SYGVKD. CDR3 sequence: CAISEGGGYLMNTEAFF. The CDR3 DNA sequence: TGTGCCATCAGTGAGGGCGGGGGGTACCTAATGAACACTGAAGCTTTCTTT.

The rearrangement uses TRBV19 and TRBJ1-5, with D perhaps matching TRBD1 (6 bases). Per germline, CDR1 LNHDA and CDR2 SQIVND (reference sequence). The CDR3 sequence is 16 residues long. Deletions cut 1 base from V and 0 bases from J, with 10 bases between. The CDR3, as DNA: TGTGCCAGTAGTATAGCGGTACAGGGTAGCAATCAGCCCCAGCATTTT. It encodes CASSIAVQGSNQPQHF.

In its sample, this clone was seen once. This rearrangement joins TRBV6-1 to TRBJ1-3; the D is unclear. The CDR3 spans 16 residues. Trimming shortened V by 2 bases and J by 2 bases, and 13 bases separated the two germline ends. CDR1 and CDR2 (germline): MNHNS, SASEGT. CDR3 sequence (DNA): TGTGCCAGCAGTGAATATTTCTCCGCAGCTGGAAACACCATATATTTT. Amino acids: CASSEYFSAAGNTIYF.

The rearrangement joins TRBV5-5 to TRBJ2-4; TRBD2 might be the D (6 bases). The CDR3 totals 16 residues. V was trimmed by 4 bases and J by 5 bases, leaving 19 bases between them. The germline V gene encodes CDR1 SGHKS and CDR2 YYEKEE (reference sequence). The CDR3 bases are TGTGCCAGCAGCCCGACTAGTCAGATTGGTCAAAACATTCAGTACTTC. Translated: CASSPTSQIGQNIQYF.

CDR3 bases: TGTGCCAGCAGTCCAGGACAGGGGACCTACGAGCAGTACTTC. Its translation is CASSPGQGTYEQYF. The chain couples TRBV28 to TRBJ2-7; the match to TRBD1 covers 9 bases. V was clipped by 5 bases and J by 2 bases; unmatched bases: 4. The CDR3 extends over 14 amino acids. Germline V gene lookup returns CDR1 MDHEN and CDR2 SYDVKM.

The chain recombines TRBV30 with TRBJ1-2; TRBD1 matches at 11 bases. The CDR3 contains 13 residues. Germline V gives CDR1 GTSNPN, CDR2 SVGIG (reference sequence). The V and J ends lost 1 base and 6 bases, in that order; junction bases with no gene match: 1. CDR3 nucleotides: TGTGCCTGGAGTGCGGACAGGGGGCATGGCTACACCTTC. It specifies CAWSADRGHGYTF.

The gene calls are TRBV6-5 and TRBJ2-7; weak D call: TRBD1 (7 bases). Looked up from germline, CDR1 is MNHEY and CDR2 is SVGAGI. With 0 bases removed from V and 6 bases from J, the gap between germline ends came to 15 bases. The CDR3 length is 15 residues. DNA for the CDR3: TGTGCCAGCAGTTACTCGATGGCCCAGGGGGGCGAGCAGTACTTC. Protein: CASSYSMAQGGEQYF.

This sequence joins TRBV28 and TRBJ1-3; D is ambiguous. V lost 3 bases to trimming and J lost 9 bases, with 21 bases between them. The CDR3 extends over 16 amino acids. The germline V gene encodes CDR1 MDHEN and CDR2 SYDVKM. The CDR3 loop reads CASSFEPDPKAGTIYF. Written as DNA, the CDR3 is TGTGCCAGCAGTTTCGAACCGGACCCAAAAGCGGGCACCATATATTTT.

There are a few counts of this clone. The chain has TRBV6-5 and TRBJ1-4, with TRBD1 matching over 9 bases. The CDR3 runs 15 residues. V trimming: 0 bases; J trimming: 8 bases; junction bases outside the gene matches: 4. CDR1 is MNHEY, CDR2 SVGAGI, per germline. The CDR3 DNA reads as TGTGCCAGCAGTTACTCGAGAGACAGGGGGGAAAAACTGTTTTTT. It specifies CASSYSRDRGEKLFF.